Shown below are 30 T cell receptor beta chains from a single sample sequenced in a study of T-cell reconstitution after alpha-beta-depleted transplantation in children. Molecular barcoding with unique molecular identifiers was used for the TCRbeta library. TCRdb ran MiXCR on the PCR reads and lists one entry per CDR3 protein. Among about 470,000 distinct CDR3 sequences listed, 43% were seen once. The input for sequencing was PBMCs, taken before TCRalphabeta/CD19-depleted stem cell transplant. The origin of the receptors is a girl aged 2-15 years with aplastic anemia, due to receive a stem cell transplant.

This clonotype occurred a few times. The chain has TRBV7-3 and TRBJ2-3; TRBD2 is a possible D gene (7 bases). The CDR3 totals 16 residues. Germline V CDR1 and CDR2: SGHTA, FQGTGA. V was cut by 5 bases and J by 7 bases, with 22 bases left in between. In DNA form, the CDR3 reads TGTGCCAGCAGCCCCGGGGGGACGGGGGCGCGGAATACGCAGTATTTT. It codes for CASSPGGTGARNTQYF.

This clonotype was observed once. The rearrangement joins TRBV20-1 to TRBJ2-1; 9 positions agree with TRBD2. Trimming cost V 6 bases and J 4 bases; bases outside gene matches: 10. The CDR3 length is 15 residues. Germline V gene sequence: CDR1 DFQATT, CDR2 SNEGSKA (reference sequence). Here the CDR3 DNA reads TGCAGTGCCCGTGGGGCTAGCGGGGTATACAATGAGCAGTTCTTC. Its protein is CSARGASGVYNEQFF.

The table lists this clonotype with many counts. The chain joins TRBV12-3 or TRBV12-4 to TRBJ1-5, with D maybe TRBD1 (5 bases). CDR3 size: 13 residues. V dropped 7 bases and J dropped 4 bases, with 11 bases sitting between them. CDR3 DNA sequence: TGTGCCAGCACCCAGGGTATTAATCAGCCCCAGCATTTT. This sequence encodes CASTQGINQPQHF.

V usage is TRBV6-5 and J usage is TRBJ2-4, with TRBD1 as a possible D gene (7 bases). The CDR3 has 17 amino acids. Germline V gives CDR1 MNHEY, CDR2 SVGAGI. The V end lost 2 bases, the J end lost 3 bases, and 17 bases lay between the germline ends. The CDR3 reads CASSYHGGQGGKNIQYF. In DNA, the CDR3 is TGTGCCAGCAGTTACCATGGGGGGCAGGGGGGCAAAAACATTCAGTACTTC.

The chain uses TRBV20-1 and TRBJ2-7; 10 bases line up with TRBD1. CDR1 is DFQATT and CDR2 is SNEGSKA in the germline V gene (reference sequence). CDR3 size: 19 residues. J gave up 3 bases and V 2 bases, and 19 bases lay outside the gene matches. The CDR3: CSARTLVSETGGVNYEQYF. The CDR3 region has the DNA TGCAGTGCTAGAACCCTGGTAAGCGAGACAGGGGGCGTGAACTACGAGCAGTACTTC.

V is TRBV4-1 and J is TRBJ2-7; possibly TRBD2 for D (6 bases). Germline CDR1 is MGHRA and CDR2 is YSYEKL. This CDR3 is built from 15 residues. With 5 bases removed from V and 0 bases from J, the gap between germline ends came to 14 bases. The CDR3, as DNA: TGCGCCAGCAGCTCGTTCGGGGGTAACTCCTACGAGCAGTACTTC. Amino acid sequence: CASSSFGGNSYEQYF.

The rearrangement uses TRBV20-1 and TRBJ2-1, with 8 bases aligning to TRBD2. After removal of 0 bases from V and 0 bases from J, the junction contained 10 bases not matched to a gene. CDR3 length equals 18 residues. Germline V CDR1 and CDR2: DFQATT, SNEGSKA (reference sequence). This chain's CDR3 is CSARDGSGSLLSYNEQFF. Here the CDR3 DNA reads TGCAGTGCTAGAGATGGGAGCGGGAGCCTCCTCTCCTACAATGAGCAGTTCTTC.

The genes are TRBV30 and TRBJ1-3, with D possibly matching TRBD1 (6 bases). The germline V gene has CDR1 GTSNPN and CDR2 SVGIG (reference sequence). V was pared by 5 bases and J by 3 bases, with 11 bases between. This CDR3 region has 13 residues. The CDR3 bases are TGTGCCTGGGGAGGACAGCTTGGAAACACCATATATTTT. Translating gives CAWGGQLGNTIYF.

This clonotype has ten or more counts. The V call is TRBV5-1, the J call TRBJ2-5; D gene unclear. This CDR3 has 12 amino acids. V was clipped by 4 bases and J by 5 bases, with 9 bases between them. The germline gives CDR1 SGHRS, CDR2 YFSETQ. CDR3 in amino acids: CASSLNSETQYF. Here the CDR3 DNA reads TGCGCCAGCAGCCTAAATTCGGAGACCCAGTACTTC.

Here the CDR3 reads CASSYNRGRGGYTF. CDR3 in DNA: TGTGCCAGCAGTTACAACAGGGGGCGGGGTGGCTACACCTTC. The chain joins TRBV6-5 to TRBJ1-2; 9 bases line up with TRBD1. The V gene's germline CDR1 is MNHEY and CDR2 SVGAGI. The ends lost 2 bases at V and 7 bases at J; junction bases unmatched: 5. The CDR3 totals 14 residues.

The rearrangement joins TRBV15 to TRBJ1-5; D ambiguous. V dropped 3 bases and J dropped 5 bases, with 8 bases sitting between them. The CDR3 has 13 amino acids. CDR1 and CDR2 from the germline V gene are LNHNV and YYDKDF (reference sequence). The chain's CDR3 is CATSREGYQPQHF. The CDR3 DNA is TGTGCCACCAGCAGGGAAGGGTATCAGCCCCAGCATTTT.

The sample holds a few counts of this clonotype. V and J are TRBV7-6 and TRBJ1-5, with D perhaps TRBD1 (6 bases). This CDR3 spans 14 amino acids. Looked up from germline, CDR1 is SGHVS and CDR2 is FNYEAQ. V gave up 2 bases and J gave up 6 bases, with 11 bases separating them. CDR3 bases: TGTGCCAGCAGCTTAATACAGGGTAGTCAGCCCCAGCATTTT. Protein sequence: CASSLIQGSQPQHF.

This clonotype showed up just a few times. This chain links TRBV7-2 with TRBJ2-7, with 8 bases fitting TRBD2. The CDR3 extends over 16 amino acids. The junction had 12 bases not matched to a gene; V was cut back by 4 bases and J by 4 bases. Germline V gene lookup returns CDR1 SGHTA and CDR2 FQGNSA. The CDR3 sequence: CASSSLVAGGPYEQYF. The CDR3 DNA follows: TGTGCCAGCAGCTCACTGGTCGCGGGGGGCCCGTACGAGCAGTACTTC.

This clonotype was counted between two and nine times. This chain links TRBV5-6 with TRBJ2-5; TRBD1 aligns across 11 bases. This CDR3 spans 16 amino acids. CDR1 and CDR2 from the germline V gene are SGHDT and YYEEEE. With V trimmed by 7 bases and J by 5 bases, 13 bases remained unmatched. The CDR3 DNA reads as TGTGCCAGCTTTTCCACCGGGACAGGGGGATGGGAGACCCAGTACTTC. Protein: CASFSTGTGGWETQYF.

V is TRBV19 and J is TRBJ2-5; maybe TRBD2 (5 bases). This CDR3 spans 13 amino acids. Germline CDR1 reads LNHDA; CDR2 reads SQIVND (reference sequence). V was trimmed by 4 bases and J by 1 base, leaving 7 bases between them. CDR3 sequence: CASSTRGQETQYF. In DNA, the CDR3 is TGTGCCAGTAGTACCCGGGGCCAAGAGACCCAGTACTTC.

The V gene is TRBV7-9, the J gene TRBJ2-5; D gene unclear. The CDR3 covers 15 residues. The V and J ends lost 0 bases and 5 bases respectively, with 13 bases between them. Germline CDR1 reads SEHNR; CDR2 reads FQNEAQ (reference sequence). The CDR3 bases are TGTGCCAGCAGCTTAGCGACTGGTTGGGCGGAGACCCAGTACTTC. This encodes CASSLATGWAETQYF.

This clonotype was picked up a small number of times. The chain couples TRBV20-1 to TRBJ2-3; 13 positions agree with TRBD2. Trimming took 4 bases from V and 5 from J; bases not matched to a gene: 12. Germline V gene data show CDR1 as DFQATT and CDR2 as SNEGSKA (reference sequence). The CDR3 runs to 17 residues. The CDR3 here is CSATPSRTSGSEDTQYF. CDR3 nucleotides: TGCAGTGCTACACCATCCCGGACTAGCGGGAGTGAAGATACGCAGTATTTT.

The chain is built from TRBV5-5 and TRBJ2-7, with D maybe TRBD1 (6 bases). CDR1 is SGHKS and CDR2 is YYEKEE in the germline V gene (reference sequence). Between the trimmed V and J ends, which lost 1 base and 2 bases, there was a span of 10 bases. The CDR3 is 14 amino acids. The CDR3: CASSLPGAPYEQYF. The CDR3 DNA reads TGTGCCAGCAGCTTGCCAGGGGCCCCCTACGAGCAGTACTTC.

V is TRBV7-2 and J is TRBJ2-5; the D is unclear. Trimming took 0 bases from V and 7 from J, leaving 9 bases between them. The germline V gene has CDR1 SGHTA and CDR2 FQGNSA. The CDR3 has 13 amino acids. CDR3 bases: TGTGCCAGCAGCTTAGCGGTCCGGCGGACCCAGTACTTC. Protein sequence: CASSLAVRRTQYF.

This clonotype showed up many times. The chain joins TRBV20-1 to TRBJ2-5, with D hard to call. Germline V lookup: CDR1 DFQATT, CDR2 SNEGSKA (reference sequence). The ends were cut back, 6 bases at V and 2 bases at J, with 10 bases in the middle. The CDR3 loop spans 12 amino acids. For the CDR3, the DNA is TGCAGTGCGGGCCACTTACAAGAGACCCAGTACTTC. It yields the protein CSAGHLQETQYF.

The rearrangement uses TRBV9 and TRBJ2-7, with D perhaps being TRBD1 or TRBD2 (5 bases each). Germline V lookup: CDR1 SGDLS, CDR2 YYNGEE. The V and J ends lost 4 bases and 3 bases respectively, with 17 bases between them. The CDR3 is 15 residues long. CDR3 DNA sequence: TGTGCCAGCAGCTTACGCCGGGACGGATACTACGAGCAGTACTTC. Residues: CASSLRRDGYYEQYF.

The chain is built from TRBV20-1 and TRBJ2-1; possible D gene TRBD2, 5 bases. V gave up 5 bases and J gave up 0 bases, with 14 bases separating them. The germline gives CDR1 DFQATT, CDR2 SNEGSKA (reference sequence). This CDR3 contains 15 residues. CDR3 residues: CSAPGWESSYNEQFF. As DNA, the CDR3 is TGCAGTGCTCCCGGATGGGAGAGCTCCTACAATGAGCAGTTCTTC.

The chain uses TRBV7-9 and TRBJ2-5; 12 bases align to TRBD2. J gave up 4 bases and V 5 bases, and 8 bases lay outside the gene matches. This CDR3 has 16 residues. From germline, CDR1 is SEHNR and CDR2 FQNEAQ (reference sequence). CDR3 amino acids: CASSLTSGRMGETQYF. The DNA for the CDR3 is TGTGCCAGCAGCCTCACTAGCGGGAGGATGGGAGAGACCCAGTACTTC.

The chain carries TRBV5-5 and TRBJ2-7; TRBD1 agrees at 11 bases. The CDR3 loop spans 17 amino acids. Germline CDR1 reads SGHKS; CDR2 reads YYEKEE (reference sequence). The V gene end was trimmed by 3 bases and the J gene end by 4 bases; junction bases not matched to a gene: 12. CDR3 DNA sequence: TGTGCCAGCAGCTCGCCGACCGGGACAGGGGGTTTGTACGAGCAGTACTTC. Its translation is CASSSPTGTGGLYEQYF.

The chain joins TRBV7-8 to TRBJ1-1; possible D gene TRBD1, 6 bases. This CDR3 region has 15 residues. The V end was cut by 1 base, the J end by 4 bases, with 13 bases between. Germline CDR1 SGHVS, CDR2 FQNEAQ. The CDR3 nucleotides read TGTGCCAGCAGCTTAGACCTAACAGGGCTCACTGAAGCTTTCTTT. Translated, it gives CASSLDLTGLTEAFF. Looking up the rest from reference TRBV7-8 and TRBJ1-1 gives the full variable domain: GAGVSQSPRYKVAKRGQDVALRCDPISGHVSLFWYQQALGQGPEFLTYFQNEAQLDKSGLPSDRFFAERPEGSVSTLKIQRTQQEDSAVYLCASSLDLTGLTEAFFGQGTRLTVV.

The CDR3 DNA is TGTGCCAGCAGCCTCCAAGGGGGCGGGATCACAGATACGCAGTATTTT. Its protein is CASSLQGGGITDTQYF. The genes are TRBV14 and TRBJ2-3, with D perhaps TRBD1 (7 bases). CDR1 is SGHDN, CDR2 FVKESK, per germline. V lost 4 bases, J lost 2 bases, and 16 bases lay in between. This CDR3 is built from 16 residues.

The V and J genes are TRBV5-1 and TRBJ2-7; perhaps TRBD2 as D (6 bases). This CDR3 has 13 amino acids. Germline loops: CDR1 SGHRS, CDR2 YFSETQ. V was pared by 4 bases and J by 6 bases, with 14 bases between. The CDR3 nucleotides read TGCGCCAGCAGCCCCCACGAGCGGGCCGAGCAGTACTTC. It specifies CASSPHERAEQYF.

At least ten counts were recorded for this clonotype. The chain joins TRBV10-3 to TRBJ1-5, with D unresolved. CDR3 size: 13 residues. CDR1 is ENHRY, CDR2 SYGVKD, per germline. V gave up 4 bases and J gave up 4 bases, with 8 bases separating them. DNA of the CDR3: TGTGCCATCAGTGGCCAGATTAATCAGCCCCAGCATTTT. This sequence encodes CAISGQINQPQHF.

J is TRBJ2-3 and V is TRBV28; no clear D. Looked up from germline, CDR1 is MDHEN and CDR2 is SYDVKM. Trimming left V 3 bases short and J 0 bases short, with 13 bases between. CDR3 length: 16 amino acids. The CDR3 DNA sequence: TGTGCCAGCAGTTTTCGGTCGGTATGGAGCACAGATACGCAGTATTTT. It specifies CASSFRSVWSTDTQYF.

This clonotype showed up many times. This sequence joins TRBV20-1 and TRBJ2-5, with TRBD1 identical over 10 bases. Germline V CDR1 and CDR2: DFQATT, SNEGSKA (reference sequence). The CDR3 sequence is 15 residues long. V lost 6 bases, J lost 4 bases, and 11 bases stayed unmatched. CDR3 protein: CSAVYRTGGRETQYF. As DNA, the CDR3 is TGCAGTGCGGTTTATAGGACAGGGGGGAGAGAGACCCAGTACTTC.